What follows are 25 T cell receptor beta chains derived from one specimen sequenced in a study of siplizumab effects on memory and regulatory T cells. Sequenced by immunoSEQ multiplex PCR; TCRdb stores in-frame clones only, minus some. The repertoire holds roughly 120,000 clones, 90% to 95% seen once, with 1.5% to 2% in the top ten. Sequenced: non-Treg CD4+ T cells sorted from blood. The source is a human donor in good health.

The V gene is TRBV19, the J gene TRBJ1-2; 7 nucleotides agree with TRBD1. The CDR3 extends over 17 amino acids. Germline-derived CDR1 and CDR2 are LNHDA and SQIVND (reference sequence). With 6 bases clipped from V and 6 bases from J, the junction kept 19 bases outside the gene matches. This chain's CDR3 is CASRQTWGGGDLDGYTF. CDR3 nucleotides: TGTGCCAGTAGACAAACCTGGGGAGGGGGCGATCTTGATGGCTACACCTTC.

CDR3 sequence: CASSVTGITDTQYF. CDR3 nucleotides: TGTGCCAGTAGTGTCACAGGTATCACAGATACGCAGTATTTT. This sequence joins TRBV19 and TRBJ2-3; tentatively, D is TRBD1 (5 bases). Trimming shortened V by 5 bases and J by 2 bases, and 11 bases separated the two germline ends. The CDR3 runs to 14 residues. Germline lookup yields CDR1 LNHDA and CDR2 SQIVND (reference sequence).

The gene calls are TRBV6-5 and TRBJ2-7, with 10 bases identical to TRBD2. V gave up 5 bases and J gave up 7 bases; unmatched junction bases: 8. The CDR3 has 14 residues. Per germline, CDR1 MNHEY and CDR2 SVGAGI. The CDR3 loop reads CASSTSGEAWEQYF. The CDR3 DNA sequence: TGTGCCAGCAGTACTAGCGGGGAAGCTTGGGAGCAGTACTTC.

This chain connects TRBV5-4 to TRBJ2-5; D uncertain. The CDR3 is 15 residues long. V was cut by 3 bases and J by 2 bases, with 14 bases left in between. The germline V gene has CDR1 SGHNT and CDR2 YYREEE (reference sequence). CDR3 sequence reads: CASSSSNSMQETQYF. The CDR3 bases are TGTGCCAGCAGCTCGTCGAACAGTATGCAAGAGACCCAGTACTTC.

The genes are TRBV15 and TRBJ2-3; D not certain. V lost 3 bases to trimming and J lost 3 bases, with 1 base between them. The CDR3 loop spans 11 amino acids. Germline-derived CDR1 and CDR2 are LNHNV and YYDKDF (reference sequence). CDR3: CATSRTDTQYF. CDR3 coding DNA: TGTGCCACCAGCAGGACAGATACGCAGTATTTT.

The chain couples TRBV6-1 to TRBJ2-1, with 9 bases aligning to TRBD1. This CDR3 is built from 14 residues. CDR1 MNHNS and CDR2 SASEGT come from the germline V gene. V lost 6 bases to trimming and J lost 10 bases; unmatched junction nucleotides: 10. The CDR3: CASRISQGAYEQFF. The CDR3 DNA reads TGTGCCAGCAGAATCTCACAGGGGGCATACGAGCAGTTCTTC.

The chain recombines TRBV7-9 with TRBJ1-1, with 7 bases matching TRBD1. Germline trimming cut 5 bases from V and 3 bases from J; bases unmatched to any gene: 9. CDR1 and CDR2 (germline): SEHNR, FQNEAQ (reference sequence). CDR3 length: 15 residues. The CDR3 DNA follows: TGTGCCAGCAGCCAGACAGGGCGGTTCGACACTGAAGCTTTCTTT. Amino acids: CASSQTGRFDTEAFF.

This sequence joins TRBV18 and TRBJ2-2; 10 bases map to TRBD2. Trimming took 0 bases from V and 6 from J; bases not matched to a gene: 4. CDR3 length: 16 amino acids. Germline V gene lookup returns CDR1 KGHSH and CDR2 LQKENI. The CDR3 loop reads CASSPPGLAGAGELFF. CDR3 sequence (DNA): TGTGCCAGCTCACCACCAGGGCTAGCGGGAGCCGGGGAGCTGTTTTTT.

The V gene is TRBV4-1, the J gene TRBJ1-6, with D hard to call. Germline-derived CDR1 and CDR2 are MGHRA and YSYEKL. V was cut by 4 bases and J by 4 bases, with 17 bases left in between. CDR3 length: 17 residues. This CDR3 is CASSPLHLKRYNSPLHF. The DNA for the CDR3 is TGCGCCAGCAGCCCCCTACACCTTAAGAGATATAATTCACCCCTCCACTTT.

This clone was picked up one time. This chain joins TRBV5-6 and TRBJ2-1; no firm D call. Between the trimmed V and J ends, which lost 1 base and 7 bases, there was a span of 6 bases. There are 12 residues in the CDR3. Germline lookup yields CDR1 SGHDT and CDR2 YYEEEE. DNA for the CDR3: TGTGCCAGCAGCTTGAGGACGAATGAGCAGTTCTTC. Translation: CASSLRTNEQFF.

In this sample, this clone turned up a few times. This chain connects TRBV7-2 to TRBJ2-5; 9 bases align to TRBD1. V trimming: 1 base; J trimming: 3 bases; junction bases outside the gene matches: 9. This CDR3 is built from 17 residues. Per the germline V gene, CDR1 is SGHTA and CDR2 is FQGNSA. Written as DNA, the CDR3 is TGTGCCAGCAGCTTAGTAATAGGGGGACAGGGAAAAGAGACCCAGTACTTC. Its translation is CASSLVIGGQGKETQYF.

V and J are TRBV18 and TRBJ2-1, with D maybe TRBD1 (8 bases). The CDR3 length is 17 residues. Trimming took off 3 bases at V and 4 bases at J, with 19 bases between the two ends. CDR1 and CDR2 (germline): KGHSH, LQKENI. The CDR3 is CASSPPNRGGVYNEQFF. The CDR3 region has the DNA TGTGCCAGCTCACCGCCGAACAGGGGGGGTGTGTACAATGAGCAGTTCTTC.

V gene TRBV10-3 combines with J gene TRBJ2-7; D perhaps matches TRBD2 (6 bases). The CDR3 has 13 amino acids. Per the germline V gene, CDR1 is ENHRY and CDR2 is SYGVKD. With 6 bases removed from V and 3 bases from J, the gap between germline ends came to 12 bases. Here the CDR3 reads CAIRPGELYEQYF. The CDR3 region has the DNA TGTGCCATCAGGCCGGGGGAGCTCTACGAGCAGTACTTC.

The chain has TRBV5-1 and TRBJ1-1; D is unclear. The CDR3 is 14 residues long. Between the trimmed V and J ends, which lost 0 bases and 4 bases, there was a span of 10 bases. CDR1 is SGHRS and CDR2 is YFSETQ in the germline V gene. CDR3: CASSLEASTTEAFF. In nucleotides, the CDR3 is TGCGCCAGCAGCTTGGAGGCGTCTACCACTGAAGCTTTCTTT.

The CDR3 sequence is CASSPGQNNSPLHF. CDR3 coding DNA: TGCGCCAGCAGCCCGGGACAGAATAATTCACCCCTCCACTTT. The chain carries TRBV5-1 and TRBJ1-6; 7 nucleotides match TRBD1. Looked up from germline, CDR1 is SGHRS and CDR2 is YFSETQ. This CDR3 contains 14 residues. After removal of 4 bases from V and 5 bases from J, the junction contained 3 bases not matched to a gene.

The chain has TRBV5-1 and TRBJ1-4; D is unclear. CDR3 length equals 15 residues. Germline assignment: CDR1 SGHRS and CDR2 YFSETQ. The V end was cut by 2 bases, the J end by 3 bases, with 11 bases between. The CDR3 sequence is CASSFERPANEKLFF. DNA for the CDR3: TGCGCCAGCAGCTTTGAAAGGCCAGCTAATGAAAAACTGTTTTTT.

This rearrangement joins TRBV7-9 to TRBJ1-5, with TRBD1 as a possible D gene (5 bases). The germline CDR1 and CDR2 sequences are SEHNR and FQNEAQ (reference sequence). V lost 5 bases and J lost 5, with 16 bases in between. The CDR3 is 15 amino acids. The CDR3 DNA follows: TGTGCCAGCAGCCCCCCCGGGGCGAAGGATCAGCCCCAGCATTTT. Translation: CASSPPGAKDQPQHF.

The CDR3 loop reads CASSIQGVGELFF. The CDR3 coding sequence is TGTGCCAGTAGTATACAGGGAGTCGGGGAGCTGTTTTTT. The rearrangement links TRBV19 to TRBJ2-2; the D gene could be TRBD1 or TRBD2 (5 bases each). V lost 2 bases to trimming and J lost 7 bases, with 8 bases between them. This CDR3 is built from 13 residues. Germline CDR1 and CDR2: LNHDA and SQIVND (reference sequence).

The rearrangement joins TRBV6-5 to TRBJ2-5, with TRBD2 identical over 8 bases. Germline values: CDR1 MNHEY, CDR2 SVGAGI. Losses at the gene ends were 6 bases for V and 5 bases for J; bases not matched to a gene: 5. The CDR3 runs 13 residues. The CDR3 is CASSKREWETQYF. The CDR3 DNA sequence: TGTGCCAGCAGCAAGCGGGAGTGGGAGACCCAGTACTTC.

V gene TRBV11-2 combines with J gene TRBJ1-1, with a tentative D call TRBD1 (6 bases). There are 13 residues in the CDR3. Trimming left V 5 bases short and J 10 bases short, with 17 bases between. In germline, CDR1 is SGHAT, CDR2 FQNNGV. CDR3 in amino acids: CASSARDNWGAFF. The CDR3 bases are TGTGCCAGCAGCGCCCGGGACAACTGGGGAGCTTTCTTT.

V gene TRBV9 combines with J gene TRBJ2-3, with D possibly matching TRBD1 (6 bases). V lost 7 bases to trimming and J lost 4 bases, with 16 bases between them. The germline CDR1 and CDR2 sequences are SGDLS and YYNGEE. The CDR3 covers 14 residues. The CDR3 DNA follows: TGTGCCAGCGGGAACAGGGTAGGGGCAGATACGCAGTATTTT. Its translation is CASGNRVGADTQYF.

This chain joins TRBV5-1 and TRBJ1-3; D might be TRBD1 (6 bases). Trimming stripped 1 base from V and 3 bases from J, with 17 bases between. Germline CDR1 SGHRS, CDR2 YFSETQ. This CDR3 is 17 amino acids long. As DNA, the CDR3 is TGCGCCAGCAGCTTGACCACCAGGGGTGAGAATGGAAACACCATATATTTT. Amino acids: CASSLTTRGENGNTIYF.

The CDR3 DNA reads as TGTGCCAGCTCACCGGAGACATTGTACCAAGAGACCCAGTACTTC. Translating gives CASSPETLYQETQYF. V and J are TRBV18 and TRBJ2-5; D is undetermined. The CDR3 runs 15 residues. With 3 bases removed from V and 0 bases from J, the gap between germline ends came to 11 bases. Germline values: CDR1 KGHSH, CDR2 LQKENI.

The genes are TRBV7-9 and TRBJ2-2; D is unresolved. CDR1 and CDR2 (germline): SEHNR, FQNEAQ (reference sequence). V gave up 2 bases and J gave up 3 bases, with 4 bases separating them. The CDR3 spans 13 residues. The CDR3 nucleotides read TGTGCCAGCAGCTTACGGGACACCGGGGAGCTGTTTTTT. Translation: CASSLRDTGELFF.

V gene TRBV5-1 combines with J gene TRBJ1-2; D is perhaps TRBD1 (6 bases). CDR3 length: 15 residues. V lost 0 bases, J lost 3 bases, and 12 bases lay in between. Germline-derived CDR1 and CDR2 are SGHRS and YFSETQ. The CDR3 sequence is CASSLATQGDYGYTF. CDR3 DNA: TGCGCCAGCAGCTTGGCCACACAGGGCGACTATGGCTACACCTTC.